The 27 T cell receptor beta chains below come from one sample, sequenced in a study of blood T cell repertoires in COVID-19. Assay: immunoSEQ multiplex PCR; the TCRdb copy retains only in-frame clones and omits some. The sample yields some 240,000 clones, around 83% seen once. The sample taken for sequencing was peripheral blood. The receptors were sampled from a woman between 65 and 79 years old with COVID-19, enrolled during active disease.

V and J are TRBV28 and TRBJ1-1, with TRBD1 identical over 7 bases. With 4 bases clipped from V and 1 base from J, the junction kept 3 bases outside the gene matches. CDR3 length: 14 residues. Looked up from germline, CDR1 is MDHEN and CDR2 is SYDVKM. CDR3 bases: TGTGCCAGCAGTTCGACAGGGAAGAACACTGAAGCTTTCTTT. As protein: CASSSTGKNTEAFF.

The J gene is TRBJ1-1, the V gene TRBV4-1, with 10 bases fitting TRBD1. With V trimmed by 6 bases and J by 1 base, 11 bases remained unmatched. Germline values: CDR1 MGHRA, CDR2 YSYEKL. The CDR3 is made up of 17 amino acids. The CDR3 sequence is CASRQSRDRGWNTEAFF. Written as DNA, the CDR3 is TGCGCCAGCAGGCAAAGCCGGGACAGGGGATGGAACACTGAAGCTTTCTTT.

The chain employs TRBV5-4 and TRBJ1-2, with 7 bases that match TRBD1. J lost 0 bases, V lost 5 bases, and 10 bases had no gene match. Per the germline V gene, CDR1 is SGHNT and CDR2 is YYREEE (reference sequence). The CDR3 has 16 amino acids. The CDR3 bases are TGTGCCAGCAGTTCTACTCTGACAGGGACTAACTATGGCTACACCTTC. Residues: CASSSTLTGTNYGYTF.

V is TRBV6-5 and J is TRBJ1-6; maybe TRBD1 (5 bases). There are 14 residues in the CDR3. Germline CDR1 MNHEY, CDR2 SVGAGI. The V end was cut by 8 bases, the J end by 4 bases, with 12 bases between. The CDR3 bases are TGTGCCAGCCGCGGGACCGCTTATAATTCACCCCTCCACTTT. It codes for CASRGTAYNSPLHF.

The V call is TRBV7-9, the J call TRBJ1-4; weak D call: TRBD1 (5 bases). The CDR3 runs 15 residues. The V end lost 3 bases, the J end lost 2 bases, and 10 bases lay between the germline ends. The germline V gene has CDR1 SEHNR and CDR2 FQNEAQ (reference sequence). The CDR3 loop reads CASSFGDSTNEKLFF. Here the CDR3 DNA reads TGTGCCAGCAGCTTCGGGGACTCGACTAATGAAAAACTGTTTTTT.

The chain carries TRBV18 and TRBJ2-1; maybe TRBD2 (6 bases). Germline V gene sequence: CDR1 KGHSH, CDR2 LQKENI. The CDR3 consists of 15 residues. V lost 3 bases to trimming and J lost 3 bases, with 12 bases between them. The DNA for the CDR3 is TGTGCCAGCTCACCGCGGCGGGGTAACTACAATGAGCAGTTCTTC. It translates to CASSPRRGNYNEQFF.

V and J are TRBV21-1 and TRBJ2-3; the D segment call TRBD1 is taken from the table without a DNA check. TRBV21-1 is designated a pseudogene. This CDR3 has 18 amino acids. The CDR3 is CASITRMEPGQGPDTQYF. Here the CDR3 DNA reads TGTGCCAGCATCACGAGAATGGAACCGGGACAGGGTCCGGATACGCAGTATTTT.

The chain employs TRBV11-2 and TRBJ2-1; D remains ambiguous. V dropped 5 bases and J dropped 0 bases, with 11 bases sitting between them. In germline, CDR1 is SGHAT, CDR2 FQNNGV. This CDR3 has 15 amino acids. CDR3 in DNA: TGTGCCAGCAGCCAAAGGTGGAGCTCCTACAATGAGCAGTTCTTC. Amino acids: CASSQRWSSYNEQFF.

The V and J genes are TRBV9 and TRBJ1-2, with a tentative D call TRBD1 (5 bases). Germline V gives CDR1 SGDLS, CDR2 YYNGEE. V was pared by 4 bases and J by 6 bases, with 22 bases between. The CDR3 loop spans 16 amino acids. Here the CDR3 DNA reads TGTGCCAGCAGCAACGAGAGGACACAAATCGGCAATGGCTACACCTTC. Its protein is CASSNERTQIGNGYTF.

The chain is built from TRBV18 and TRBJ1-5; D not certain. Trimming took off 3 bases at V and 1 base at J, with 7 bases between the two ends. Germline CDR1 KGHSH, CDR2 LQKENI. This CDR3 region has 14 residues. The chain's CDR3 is CASSPERSNQPQHF. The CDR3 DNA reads TGTGCCAGCTCACCTGAGCGCAGCAATCAGCCCCAGCATTTT. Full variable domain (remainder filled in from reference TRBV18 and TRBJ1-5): NAGVMQNPRHLVRRRGQEARLRCSPMKGHSHVYWYRQLPEEGLKFMVYLQKENIIDESGMPKERFSAEFPKEGPSILRIQQVVRGDSAAYFCASSPERSNQPQHFGDGTRLSIL.

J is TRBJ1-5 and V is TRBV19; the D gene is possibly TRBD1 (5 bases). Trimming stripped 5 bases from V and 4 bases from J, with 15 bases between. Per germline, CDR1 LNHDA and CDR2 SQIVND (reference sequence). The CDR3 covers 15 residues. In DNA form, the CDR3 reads TGTGCCAGTAGTCGTCGCGACAGAGGTAATCAGCCCCAGCATTTT. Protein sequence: CASSRRDRGNQPQHF.

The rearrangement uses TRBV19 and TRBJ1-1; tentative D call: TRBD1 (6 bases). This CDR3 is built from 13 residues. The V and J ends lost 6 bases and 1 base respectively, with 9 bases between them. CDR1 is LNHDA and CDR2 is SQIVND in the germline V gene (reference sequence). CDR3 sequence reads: CASRRQANTEAFF. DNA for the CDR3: TGTGCCAGTAGGCGACAGGCGAACACTGAAGCTTTCTTT.

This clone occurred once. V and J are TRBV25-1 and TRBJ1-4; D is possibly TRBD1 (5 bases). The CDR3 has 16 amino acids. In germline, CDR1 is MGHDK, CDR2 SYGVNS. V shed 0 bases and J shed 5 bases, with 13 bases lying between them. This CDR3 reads CASSEYRPGRNEKLFF. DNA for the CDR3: TGTGCCAGCAGTGAATATAGGCCAGGGAGGAATGAAAAACTGTTTTTT.

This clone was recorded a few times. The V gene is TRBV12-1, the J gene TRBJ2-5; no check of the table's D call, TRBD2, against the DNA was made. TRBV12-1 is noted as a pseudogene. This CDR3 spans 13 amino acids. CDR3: CASSLPGSEPQYF. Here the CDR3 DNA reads TGTGCCAGCAGCCTCCCCGGGTCGGAGCCCCAGTACTTC.

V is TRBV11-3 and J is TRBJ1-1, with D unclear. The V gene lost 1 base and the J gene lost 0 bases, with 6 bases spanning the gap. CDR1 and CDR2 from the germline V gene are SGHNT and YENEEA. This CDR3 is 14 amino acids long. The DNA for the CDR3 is TGTGCCAGCAGCTTAGGACACCTGAACACTGAAGCTTTCTTT. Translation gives CASSLGHLNTEAFF.

In DNA form, the CDR3 reads TGTGCCACCAGTGATTCCCCACAGGGGGCTAACCCCGTCTATGGCTACACCTTC. It yields the protein CATSDSPQGANPVYGYTF. The chain is built from TRBV24-1 and TRBJ1-2; 9 nucleotides match TRBD1. This CDR3 is built from 18 residues. CDR1 and CDR2 from the germline V gene are KGHDR and SFDVKD. The junction had 13 bases not matched to a gene; V was cut back by 2 bases and J by 4 bases.

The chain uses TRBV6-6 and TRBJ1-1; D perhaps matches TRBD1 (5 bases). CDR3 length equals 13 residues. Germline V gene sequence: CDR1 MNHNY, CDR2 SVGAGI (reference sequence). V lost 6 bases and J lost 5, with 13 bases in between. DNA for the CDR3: TGTGCCAGCAGCCTCTATGGGGGGACTGAAGCTTTCTTT. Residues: CASSLYGGTEAFF.

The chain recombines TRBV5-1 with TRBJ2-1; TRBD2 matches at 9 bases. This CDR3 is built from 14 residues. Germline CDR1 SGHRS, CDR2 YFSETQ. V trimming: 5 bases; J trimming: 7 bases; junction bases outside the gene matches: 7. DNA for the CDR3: TGCGCCAGCAGGCCCCTGACTAGCGGAAATGAGCAGTTCTTC. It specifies CASRPLTSGNEQFF.

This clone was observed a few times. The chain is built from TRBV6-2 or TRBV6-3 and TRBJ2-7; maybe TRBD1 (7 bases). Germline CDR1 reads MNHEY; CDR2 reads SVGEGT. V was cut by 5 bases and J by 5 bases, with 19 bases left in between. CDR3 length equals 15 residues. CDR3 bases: TGTGCCAGCAGTCCCGCGACAGGGAGGAACCACGAGCAGTACTTC. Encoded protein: CASSPATGRNHEQYF.

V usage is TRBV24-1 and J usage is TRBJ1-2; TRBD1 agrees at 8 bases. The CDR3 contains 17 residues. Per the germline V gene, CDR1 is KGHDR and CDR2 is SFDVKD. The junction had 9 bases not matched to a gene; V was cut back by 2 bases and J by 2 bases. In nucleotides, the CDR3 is TGTGCCACCAGTGATTCGGACAGGGCGAGGTCCAACTATGGCTACACCTTC. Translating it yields CATSDSDRARSNYGYTF.

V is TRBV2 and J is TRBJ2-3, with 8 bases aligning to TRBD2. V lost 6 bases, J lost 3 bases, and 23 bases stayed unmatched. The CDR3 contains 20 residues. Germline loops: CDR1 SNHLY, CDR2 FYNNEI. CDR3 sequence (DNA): TGTGCCAGCAGCCGGTATGGGGTTCGAGCGGGGGTACTAGTGACAGATACGCAGTATTTT. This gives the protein CASSRYGVRAGVLVTDTQYF.

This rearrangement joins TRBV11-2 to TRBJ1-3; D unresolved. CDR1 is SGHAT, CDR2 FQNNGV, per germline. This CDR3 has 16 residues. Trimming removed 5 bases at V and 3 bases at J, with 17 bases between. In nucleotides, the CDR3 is TGTGCCAGCAGCCAACCGGGGTCCCCGGTTGGAAACACCATATATTTT. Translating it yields CASSQPGSPVGNTIYF.

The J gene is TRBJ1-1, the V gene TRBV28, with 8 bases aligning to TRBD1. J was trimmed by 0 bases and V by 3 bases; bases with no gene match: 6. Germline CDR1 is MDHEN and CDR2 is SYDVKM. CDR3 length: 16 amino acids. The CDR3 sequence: CASSFRTGRMNTEAFF. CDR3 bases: TGTGCCAGCAGTTTTAGGACAGGGCGTATGAACACTGAAGCTTTCTTT.

CDR3 loop: CASSLGQVNTEAFF. For the CDR3, the DNA is TGTGCCAGCAGCTTGGGGCAGGTGAACACTGAAGCTTTCTTT. This rearrangement joins TRBV5-4 to TRBJ1-1; no clear D. V shed 0 bases and J shed 0 bases, with 6 bases lying between them. The CDR3 has 14 amino acids. Germline V gene lookup returns CDR1 SGHNT and CDR2 YYREEE (reference sequence).

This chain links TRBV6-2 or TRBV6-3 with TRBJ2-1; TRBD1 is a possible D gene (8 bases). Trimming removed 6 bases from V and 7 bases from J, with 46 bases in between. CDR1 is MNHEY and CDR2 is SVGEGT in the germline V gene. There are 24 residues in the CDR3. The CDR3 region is CASSPTKPGQALLGGSPSRNEQFF. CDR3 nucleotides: TGTGCCAGCAGCCCCACTAAACCGGGACAGGCCCTCCTAGGCGGGAGTCCTTCGAGGAATGAGCAGTTCTTC.

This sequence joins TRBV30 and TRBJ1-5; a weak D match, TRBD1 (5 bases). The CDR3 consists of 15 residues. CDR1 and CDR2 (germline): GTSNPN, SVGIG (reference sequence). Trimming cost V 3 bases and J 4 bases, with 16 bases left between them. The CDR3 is CAWRKGSLANQPQHF. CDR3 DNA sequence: TGTGCCTGGAGAAAGGGGTCCCTGGCGAATCAGCCCCAGCATTTT.

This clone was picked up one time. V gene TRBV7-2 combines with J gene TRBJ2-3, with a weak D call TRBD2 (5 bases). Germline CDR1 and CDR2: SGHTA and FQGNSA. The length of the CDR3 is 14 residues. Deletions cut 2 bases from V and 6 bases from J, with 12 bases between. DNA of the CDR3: TGTGCCAGCAGCTTATACCGGGAAGGGGATACGCAGTATTTT. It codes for CASSLYREGDTQYF. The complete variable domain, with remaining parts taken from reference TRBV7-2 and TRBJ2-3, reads GAGVSQSPSNKVTEKGKDVELRCDPISGHTALYWYRQSLGQGLEFLIYFQGNSAPDKSGLPSDRFSAERTGGSVSTLTIQRTQQEDSAVYLCASSLYREGDTQYFGPGTRLTVL.